One sample yielded the 28 T cell receptor beta chains listed below, sequenced in a study of shared T cell receptors in the human thymus. The protocol was immunoSEQ multiplex PCR, while the TCRdb copy is restricted to in-frame clones and leaves out a portion. The sample shows 500,000 to 850,000 clones, around 87% of them seen only once. The same data also contributed to another study, on human thymus T cells.

What was sequenced was thymocytes. These receptors were collected from a boy under two years old with a congenital heart defect.

V usage is TRBV27 and J usage is TRBJ2-5; D call uncertain. The V end lost 6 bases, the J end lost 4 bases, and 12 bases lay between the germline ends. The CDR3 loop spans 13 amino acids. Germline V gene data show CDR1 as MNHEY and CDR2 as SMNVEV (reference sequence). Written as DNA, the CDR3 is TGTGCCAGCAGCCGACTGAACCGAGAGACCCAGTACTTC. Protein sequence: CASSRLNRETQYF.

The chain has TRBV5-6 and TRBJ2-2, with D uncertain. The germline V gene has CDR1 SGHDT and CDR2 YYEEEE. The CDR3 extends over 18 amino acids. With 1 base removed from V and 0 bases from J, the gap between germline ends came to 16 bases. The CDR3 DNA follows: TGTGCCAGCAGCTTGTTTAACAGCTCCACAGCGAACACCGGGGAGCTGTTTTTT. Amino acid sequence: CASSLFNSSTANTGELFF.

About this clone itself: A junction end diverges from the germline sequence, so it may reflect a read error. Other DNA sequences in the same sample also yield this CDR3. The gene calls are TRBV5-1 and TRBJ1-6, with TRBD1 matching 9 bases. The length of the CDR3 is 16 residues. Germline V gene data show CDR1 as SGHRS and CDR2 as YFSETQ. The CDR3 reads CASSKDRGAGNSPLHF. DNA for the CDR3: TGCGCCAGCAGCAAGGACAGGGGAGCGGGGAATTCCCCCCTCCACTTT.

This clone has a handful of counts. The chain joins TRBV28 to TRBJ2-1; TRBD2 aligns across 9 bases. This CDR3 is built from 14 residues. The J segment lost 5 bases and the V segment lost 5 bases, leaving 4 bases of the junction unmatched. Looked up from germline, CDR1 is MDHEN and CDR2 is SYDVKM. CDR3 bases: TGTGCCAGCAGTGGTAGCGGGAGCCACAATGAGCAGTTCTTC. Translating it yields CASSGSGSHNEQFF.

The genes are TRBV7-2 and TRBJ1-5, with D possibly matching TRBD1 (6 bases). Germline CDR1 SGHTA, CDR2 FQGNSA. This CDR3 spans 15 amino acids. The V end lost 4 bases, the J end lost 0 bases, and 10 bases lay between the germline ends. The CDR3 DNA sequence: TGTGCCAGCAGCTCCGCAGGGGATAGCAATCAGCCCCAGCATTTT. It yields the protein CASSSAGDSNQPQHF.

This clone was observed a single time. This sequence joins TRBV27 and TRBJ2-7; the match to TRBD1 covers 7 bases. The V segment lost 5 bases and the J segment 7 bases; nucleotides outside the gene matches: 17. Germline assignment: CDR1 MNHEY and CDR2 SMNVEV (reference sequence). This CDR3 comprises 16 residues. CDR3 loop: CASSRLMVGQPKEQYF. The CDR3 bases are TGTGCCAGCAGTCGGTTGATGGTGGGACAGCCCAAAGAGCAGTACTTC.

V usage is TRBV4-3 and J usage is TRBJ1-2; 9 nucleotides line up with TRBD1. Unmatched junction bases numbered 13, after V lost 4 bases and J lost 10 bases. The germline V gene encodes CDR1 LGHNA and CDR2 YSLEER. The CDR3 consists of 15 residues. Here the CDR3 reads CASSRAGTGSKIYTF. The CDR3 DNA follows: TGCGCCAGCAGCCGAGCCGGGACAGGGTCAAAAATCTACACCTTC.

The sample holds one count of this clone. CDR3 sequence: CASSPTSGGSSGELFF. The CDR3 DNA sequence: TGTGCCAGCAGCCCGACTAGCGGGGGGTCTTCCGGGGAGCTGTTTTTT. The gene calls are TRBV5-4 and TRBJ2-2, with 13 bases fitting TRBD2. Losses at the gene ends were 4 bases for V and 6 bases for J; bases not matched to a gene: 6. The CDR3 is made up of 16 amino acids. Germline V gives CDR1 SGHNT, CDR2 YYREEE (reference sequence).

The rearrangement links TRBV10-2 to TRBJ2-1; 8 bases map to TRBD2. The CDR3 contains 17 residues. CDR1 and CDR2 (germline): WSHSY, SAAADI. V was pared by 6 bases and J by 3 bases, with 13 bases of the junction left unmatched. In DNA form, the CDR3 reads TGCGCCAGCAGCCTCGGTGCCCGGGAGGGCCGCTACAATGAGCAGTTCTTC. It encodes CASSLGAREGRYNEQFF.

On this clone itself: The sample carries other DNA sequences with the same CDR3. The chain carries TRBV6-5 and TRBJ2-3; D may be TRBD2 (5 bases). Germline V lookup: CDR1 MNHEY, CDR2 SVGAGI. The germline V and J ends were trimmed by 0 bases and 5 bases, with 9 bases remaining between them. The CDR3 is 14 amino acids. CDR3 nucleotide sequence: TGTGCCAGCAGTTACTCACTCCGGGAAGATACGCAGTATTTT. Protein product: CASSYSLREDTQYF.

The chain uses TRBV5-1 and TRBJ2-5; D call uncertain. Germline V lookup: CDR1 SGHRS, CDR2 YFSETQ. V gave up 0 bases and J gave up 5 bases, with 14 bases separating them. The CDR3 is made up of 15 amino acids. In DNA, the CDR3 is TGCGCCAGCAGCTTGGGCACTGCTCGGGTGGAGACCCAGTACTTC. Translating it yields CASSLGTARVETQYF.

V is TRBV4-3 and J is TRBJ1-1; TRBD1 matches at 9 bases. Germline V gene sequence: CDR1 LGHNA, CDR2 YSLEER. The CDR3 covers 14 residues. J lost 5 bases, V lost 4 bases, and 5 bases had no gene match. CDR3 in DNA: TGCGCCAGCAGCCCTGGACAGGGGTATACTGAAGCTTTCTTT. Protein sequence: CASSPGQGYTEAFF.

The chain joins TRBV28 to TRBJ1-5; possibly TRBD1 for D (5 bases). The V and J ends lost 3 bases and 6 bases respectively, with 12 bases between them. The CDR3 loop spans 14 amino acids. Germline-derived CDR1 and CDR2 are MDHEN and SYDVKM. For the CDR3, the DNA is TGTGCCAGCAGTTTGGTAGGGGTGGGTCAGCCCCAGCATTTT. Amino acid sequence: CASSLVGVGQPQHF.

With regard to this clone: Other DNA sequences in the sample encode the same CDR3. The chain is built from TRBV18 and TRBJ2-5; possible D gene TRBD1, 5 bases. Germline V CDR1 and CDR2: KGHSH, LQKENI. The CDR3 extends over 12 amino acids. Trimming removed 2 bases from V and 5 bases from J, with 6 bases in between. The CDR3 DNA is TGTGCCAGCTCACCATCAGGGGAGACCCAGTACTTC. Protein: CASSPSGETQYF.

The chain links TRBV1 to TRBJ2-7; the table's D call TRBD2 went unverified against the DNA. TRBV1 is shown as a pseudogene. The CDR3 is 15 amino acids. CDR3 DNA: TGCACCAGCAGCCTAAAGAATAGCGGGGTGGGCGAGCAGTACTTC. Translating gives CTSSLKNSGVGEQYF.

This clone has more than one count but fewer than ten. In DNA, the CDR3 is TGTGCCAGCGGGGAGCCCTCTGGAAACACCATATATTTT. It specifies CASGEPSGNTIYF. The rearrangement joins TRBV28 to TRBJ1-3; D is unclear. The length of the CDR3 is 13 residues. Per the germline V gene, CDR1 is MDHEN and CDR2 is SYDVKM. Trimming shortened V by 8 bases and J by 0 bases, and 8 bases separated the two germline ends.

Regarding this clone: This sample includes further DNA sequences coding for the same CDR3. The rearrangement links TRBV5-1 to TRBJ2-7; maybe TRBD1 (6 bases). CDR1 is SGHRS, CDR2 YFSETQ, per germline. The CDR3 totals 13 residues. The V gene lost 0 bases and the J gene lost 4 bases, with 8 bases spanning the gap. CDR3: CASSLEDSYEQYF. CDR3 DNA: TGCGCCAGCAGCTTGGAGGACAGTTACGAGCAGTACTTC.

The chain couples TRBV5-6 to TRBJ1-6, with D unclear. Trimming stripped 4 bases from V and 11 bases from J, with 13 bases between. Germline CDR1 reads SGHDT; CDR2 reads YYEEEE. The CDR3 is 13 residues long. The CDR3 nucleotides read TGTGCCAGCAGCCGCGGCACGGAGCCACCCCTCCACTTT. Protein: CASSRGTEPPLHF.

The chain links TRBV5-6 to TRBJ2-7; 7 nucleotides agree with TRBD1. The V segment lost 6 bases and the J segment 4 bases; nucleotides outside the gene matches: 7. Germline CDR1 SGHDT, CDR2 YYEEEE. This CDR3 region has 13 residues. CDR3 sequence reads: CASTRQGRYEQYF. CDR3 nucleotide sequence: TGTGCCAGCACCCGACAGGGTCGGTACGAGCAGTACTTC. The full variable domain, in which reference TRBV5-6 and TRBJ2-7 provide the parts outside the CDR3, is DAGVTQSPTHLIKTRGQQVTLRCSPKSGHDTVSWYQQALGQGPQFIFQYYEEEERQRGNFPDRFSGHQFPNYSSELNVNALLLGDSALYLCASTRQGRYEQYFGPGTRLTVT.

The chain carries TRBV15 and TRBJ2-1, with a tentative D call TRBD2 (6 bases). Germline V CDR1 and CDR2: LNHNV, YYDKDF (reference sequence). There are 17 residues in the CDR3. Trimming left V 4 bases short and J 7 bases short, with 23 bases between. In DNA, the CDR3 is TGTGCCACCAGCAAGGATCCGGGGGTACCTACGGTGAATGAGCAGTTCTTC. Its protein is CATSKDPGVPTVNEQFF.

This clone was observed once. The chain uses TRBV28 and TRBJ2-4; D unresolved. V lost 5 bases and J lost 0, with 11 bases in between. Germline CDR1 reads MDHEN; CDR2 reads SYDVKM. The CDR3 runs to 15 residues. The CDR3 sequence is CASSPTAPAKNIQYF. The DNA for the CDR3 is TGTGCCAGCAGTCCTACTGCCCCAGCCAAAAACATTCAGTACTTC. The whole variable domain, remainder taken from reference TRBV28 and TRBJ2-4, is DVKVTQSSRYLVKRTGEKVFLECVQDMDHENMFWYRQDPGLGLRLIYFSYDVKMKEKGDIPEGYSVSREKKERFSLILESASTNQTSMYLCASSPTAPAKNIQYFGAGTRLSVL.

The chain has TRBV7-2 and TRBJ2-3; D possibly corresponds to TRBD2 (5 bases). This CDR3 is built from 16 residues. Trimming stripped 1 base from V and 0 bases from J, with 11 bases between. Germline loops: CDR1 SGHTA, CDR2 FQGNSA. The CDR3 spells CASSLVGGSSTDTQYF. The DNA for the CDR3 is TGTGCCAGCAGCTTAGTCGGCGGGTCTAGCACAGATACGCAGTATTTT.

This clone was seen once. This chain joins TRBV6-6 and TRBJ2-7, with a tentative D call TRBD1 (5 bases). This CDR3 comprises 13 residues. V lost 6 bases, J lost 2 bases, and 11 bases lay in between. Germline V gene lookup returns CDR1 MNHNY and CDR2 SVGAGI (reference sequence). Here the CDR3 DNA reads TGTGCCAGCAGAAGGGGCCCCACCTACGAGCAGTACTTC. Translation: CASRRGPTYEQYF.

V is TRBV5-1 and J is TRBJ2-7; a possible D gene is TRBD1 (5 bases). This CDR3 has 13 residues. Per the germline V gene, CDR1 is SGHRS and CDR2 is YFSETQ. The germline V and J ends were trimmed by 5 bases and 2 bases, with 11 bases remaining between them. The CDR3 nucleotides read TGCGCCAGCAGTTCGGACATTCCCTACGAGCAGTACTTC. This codes for CASSSDIPYEQYF.

This sequence joins TRBV7-7 and TRBJ2-7; a possible D gene is TRBD2 (8 bases). V was cut by 1 base and J by 0 bases, with 16 bases left in between. This CDR3 has 17 residues. CDR1 is SSHAT and CDR2 is FNYEAQ in the germline V gene (reference sequence). CDR3 in amino acids: CASSLDGRGQNSYEQYF. In DNA form, the CDR3 reads TGTGCCAGCAGCTTAGACGGGAGGGGACAGAACTCCTACGAGCAGTACTTC.

The V gene is TRBV28, the J gene TRBJ2-7, with 11 positions matching TRBD1. After removal of 2 bases from V and 7 bases from J, the junction contained 10 bases not matched to a gene. The CDR3 extends over 16 amino acids. Germline CDR1 reads MDHEN; CDR2 reads SYDVKM. The CDR3 loop is CASSLDQGQGEREQYF. CDR3 nucleotide sequence: TGTGCCAGCAGTTTAGACCAGGGACAGGGGGAGCGGGAGCAGTACTTC.

The CDR3 sequence: CASSDGTGQETQYF. The CDR3 DNA follows: TGTGCCAGTAGTGATGGCACGGGCCAAGAGACCCAGTACTTC. This sequence joins TRBV19 and TRBJ2-5; D not resolved. The germline V and J ends were trimmed by 5 bases and 1 base, with 11 bases remaining between them. The CDR3 has 14 amino acids. The germline V gene has CDR1 LNHDA and CDR2 SQIVND (reference sequence).

In regard to this clone: The junction differs from germline at one of its ends, possibly a read error. The chain is built from TRBV5-1 and TRBJ2-1; 8 bases agree with TRBD1. The germline CDR1 and CDR2 sequences are SGHRS and YFSETQ. CDR3 size: 12 residues. The CDR3 reads CASSSDRGRSLF. CDR3 nucleotides: TGCGCCAGCAGCTCAGACAGGGGTCGTTCGCTCTTC.